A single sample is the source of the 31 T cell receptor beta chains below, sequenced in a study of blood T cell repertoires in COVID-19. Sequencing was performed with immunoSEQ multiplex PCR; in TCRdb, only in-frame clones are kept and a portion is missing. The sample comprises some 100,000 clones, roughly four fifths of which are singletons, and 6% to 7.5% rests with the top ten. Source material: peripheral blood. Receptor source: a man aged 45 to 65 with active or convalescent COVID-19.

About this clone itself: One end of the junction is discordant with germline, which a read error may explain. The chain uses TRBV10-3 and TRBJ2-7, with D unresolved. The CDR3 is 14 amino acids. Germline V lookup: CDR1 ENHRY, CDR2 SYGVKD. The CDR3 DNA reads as TGTGCCACCAGTAATACACCCAGCTCCTACGAGCAGTACTTC. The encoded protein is CATSNTPSSYEQYF.

The CDR3 DNA follows: TGTGCCAGCAGCTTAGAAGGGCAGGGGAATAATGAAAAACTGTTTTTT. This gives the protein CASSLEGQGNNEKLFF. The V and J genes are TRBV7-9 and TRBJ1-4, with D perhaps TRBD1 (6 bases). The V gene lost 1 base and the J gene lost 4 bases, with 13 bases spanning the gap. The germline CDR1 and CDR2 sequences are SEHNR and FQNEAQ (reference sequence). The CDR3 length is 16 residues.

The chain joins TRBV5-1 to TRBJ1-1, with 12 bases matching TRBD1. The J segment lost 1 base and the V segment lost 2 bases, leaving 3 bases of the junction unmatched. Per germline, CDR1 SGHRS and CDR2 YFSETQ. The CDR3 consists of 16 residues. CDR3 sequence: CASSFGDRGPNTEAFF. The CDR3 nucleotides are TGCGCCAGCAGCTTCGGGGACAGGGGGCCGAACACTGAAGCTTTCTTT.

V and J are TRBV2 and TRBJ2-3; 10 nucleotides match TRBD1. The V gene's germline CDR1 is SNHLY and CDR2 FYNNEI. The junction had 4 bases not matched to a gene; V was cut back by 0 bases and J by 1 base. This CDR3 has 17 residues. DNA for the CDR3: TGTGCCAGCAGTGAAGCTATAGGGACAGGGGGCACAGATACGCAGTATTTT. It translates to CASSEAIGTGGTDTQYF.

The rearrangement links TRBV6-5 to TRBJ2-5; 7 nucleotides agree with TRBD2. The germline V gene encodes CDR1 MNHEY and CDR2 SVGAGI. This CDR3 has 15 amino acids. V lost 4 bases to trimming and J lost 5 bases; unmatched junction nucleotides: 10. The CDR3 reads CASSSTSFVGETQYF. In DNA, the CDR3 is TGTGCCAGCAGTTCGACTAGCTTTGTCGGGGAGACCCAGTACTTC.

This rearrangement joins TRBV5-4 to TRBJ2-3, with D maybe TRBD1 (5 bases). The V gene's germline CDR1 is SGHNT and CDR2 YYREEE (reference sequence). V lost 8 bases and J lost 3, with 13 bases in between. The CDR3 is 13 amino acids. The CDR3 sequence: CASTRQNTDTQYF. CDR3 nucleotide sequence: TGTGCCAGTACCCGACAGAATACAGATACGCAGTATTTT.

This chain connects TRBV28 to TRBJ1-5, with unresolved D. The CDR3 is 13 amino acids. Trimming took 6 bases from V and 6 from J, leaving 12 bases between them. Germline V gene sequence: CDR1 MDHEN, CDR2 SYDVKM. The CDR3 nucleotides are TGTGCCAGCAGCCAAGGGAGGGTTCAGCCCCAGCATTTT. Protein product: CASSQGRVQPQHF.

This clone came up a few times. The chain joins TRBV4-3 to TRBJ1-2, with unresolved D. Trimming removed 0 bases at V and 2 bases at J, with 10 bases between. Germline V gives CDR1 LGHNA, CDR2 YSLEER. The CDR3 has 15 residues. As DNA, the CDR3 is TGCGCCAGCAGCCAAGAGGCTATCAGGAACTATGGCTACACCTTC. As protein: CASSQEAIRNYGYTF.

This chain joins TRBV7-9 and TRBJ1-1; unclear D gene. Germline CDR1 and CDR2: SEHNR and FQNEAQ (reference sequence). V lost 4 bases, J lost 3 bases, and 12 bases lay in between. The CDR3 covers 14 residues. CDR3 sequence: CASSSSTGDTEAFF. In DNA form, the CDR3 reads TGTGCCAGCAGCTCGAGTACCGGAGACACTGAAGCTTTCTTT.

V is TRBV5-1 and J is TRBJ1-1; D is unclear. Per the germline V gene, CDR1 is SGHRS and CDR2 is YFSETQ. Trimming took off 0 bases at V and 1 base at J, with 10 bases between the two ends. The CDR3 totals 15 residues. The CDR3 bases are TGCGCCAGCAGCTTGGGAGATATGAGGAACACTGAAGCTTTCTTT. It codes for CASSLGDMRNTEAFF.

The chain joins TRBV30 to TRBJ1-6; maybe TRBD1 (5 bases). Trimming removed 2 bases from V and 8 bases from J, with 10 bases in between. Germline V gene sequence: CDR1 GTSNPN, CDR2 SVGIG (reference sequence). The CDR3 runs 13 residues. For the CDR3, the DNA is TGTGCCTGGAGTTACCAGGGTGATTCACCCCTCCACTTT. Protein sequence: CAWSYQGDSPLHF. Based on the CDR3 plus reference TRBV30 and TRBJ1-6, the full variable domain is SQTIHQWPATLVQPVGSPLSLECTVEGTSNPNLYWYRQAAGRGLQLLFYSVGIGQISSEVPQNLSASRPQDRQFILSSKKLLLSDSGFYLCAWSYQGDSPLHFGNGTRLTVT.

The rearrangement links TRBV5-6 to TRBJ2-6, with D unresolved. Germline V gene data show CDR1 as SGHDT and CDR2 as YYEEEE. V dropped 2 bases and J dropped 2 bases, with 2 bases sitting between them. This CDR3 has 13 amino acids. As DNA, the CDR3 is TGTGCCAGCAGCTTCACTGGGGCCAACGTCCTGACTTTC. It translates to CASSFTGANVLTF.

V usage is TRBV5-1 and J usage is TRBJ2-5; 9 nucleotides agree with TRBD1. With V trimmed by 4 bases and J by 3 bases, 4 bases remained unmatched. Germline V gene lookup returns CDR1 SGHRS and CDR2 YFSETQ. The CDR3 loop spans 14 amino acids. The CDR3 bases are TGCGCCAGCAGCACCGGACAGGGGAAAGAGACCCAGTACTTC. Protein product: CASSTGQGKETQYF.

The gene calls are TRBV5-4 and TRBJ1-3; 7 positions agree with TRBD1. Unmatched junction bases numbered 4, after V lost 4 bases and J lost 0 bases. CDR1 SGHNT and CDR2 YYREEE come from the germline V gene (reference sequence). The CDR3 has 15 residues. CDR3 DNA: TGTGCCAGCAGCCCAGACAGGGCCTCTGGAAACACCATATATTTT. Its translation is CASSPDRASGNTIYF.

The CDR3 loop reads CASSLSIDSLNTEAFF. In nucleotides, the CDR3 is TGTGCCAGCAGTTTATCCATCGACAGCCTGAACACTGAAGCTTTCTTT. This chain connects TRBV27 to TRBJ1-1, with D tentatively TRBD1 (5 bases). The germline CDR1 and CDR2 sequences are MNHEY and SMNVEV (reference sequence). Trimming removed 0 bases from V and 0 bases from J, with 11 bases in between. The CDR3 length is 16 residues.

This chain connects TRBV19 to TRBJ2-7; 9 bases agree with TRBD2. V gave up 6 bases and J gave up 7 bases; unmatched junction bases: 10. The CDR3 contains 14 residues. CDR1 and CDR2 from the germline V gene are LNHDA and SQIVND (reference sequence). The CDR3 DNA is TGTGCCAGTAGCACTTCAACGACTAGCGGAGAGCAGTACTTC. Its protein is CASSTSTTSGEQYF.

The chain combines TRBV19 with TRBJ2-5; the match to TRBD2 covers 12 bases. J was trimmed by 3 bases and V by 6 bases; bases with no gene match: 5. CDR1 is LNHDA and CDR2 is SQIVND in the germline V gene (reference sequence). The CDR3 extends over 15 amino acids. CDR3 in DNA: TGTGCCAGTAGCCTCCCTAGCGGGGGGGAAGAGACCCAGTACTTC. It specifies CASSLPSGGEETQYF.

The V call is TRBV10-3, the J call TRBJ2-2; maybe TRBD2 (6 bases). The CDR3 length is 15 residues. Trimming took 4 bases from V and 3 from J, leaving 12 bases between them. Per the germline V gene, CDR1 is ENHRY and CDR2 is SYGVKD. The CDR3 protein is CAISAEGQYTGELFF. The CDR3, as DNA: TGTGCCATCAGTGCGGAGGGGCAGTACACCGGGGAGCTGTTTTTT.

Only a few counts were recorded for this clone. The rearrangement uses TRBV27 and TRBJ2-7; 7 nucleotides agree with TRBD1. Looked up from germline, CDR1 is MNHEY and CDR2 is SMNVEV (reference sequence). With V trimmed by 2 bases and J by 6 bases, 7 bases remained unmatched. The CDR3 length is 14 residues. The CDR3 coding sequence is TGTGCCAGCAGTTTAGAGAGGACAGGCGGCGAGCAGTACTTC. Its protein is CASSLERTGGEQYF.

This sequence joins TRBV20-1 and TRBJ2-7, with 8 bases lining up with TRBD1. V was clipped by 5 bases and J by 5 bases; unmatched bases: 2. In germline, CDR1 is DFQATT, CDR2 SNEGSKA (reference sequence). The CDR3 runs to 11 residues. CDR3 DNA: TGCAGTGCTGGACAGGGCCACGAGCAGTACGTC. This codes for CSAGQGHEQYV.

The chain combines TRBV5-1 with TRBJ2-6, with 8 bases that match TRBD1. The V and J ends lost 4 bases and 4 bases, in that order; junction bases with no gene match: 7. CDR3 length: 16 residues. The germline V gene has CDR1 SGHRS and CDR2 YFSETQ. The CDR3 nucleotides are TGCGCCAGCAGCGCACCGACAGGGGCCGGGGCCAACGTCCTGACTTTC. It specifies CASSAPTGAGANVLTF.

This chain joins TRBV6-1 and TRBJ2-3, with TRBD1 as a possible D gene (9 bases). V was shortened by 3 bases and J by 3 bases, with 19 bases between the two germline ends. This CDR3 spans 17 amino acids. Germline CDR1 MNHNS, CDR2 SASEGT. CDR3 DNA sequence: TGTGCCAGCAGTGAGGGACAGGGCGCGGGGGGAACAGATACGCAGTATTTT. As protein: CASSEGQGAGGTDTQYF.

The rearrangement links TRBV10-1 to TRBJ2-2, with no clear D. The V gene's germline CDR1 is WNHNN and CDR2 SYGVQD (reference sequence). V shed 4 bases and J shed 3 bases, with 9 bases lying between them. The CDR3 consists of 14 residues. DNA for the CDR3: TGCGCCAGCAGTGTTCATAGATACACCGGGGAGCTGTTTTTT. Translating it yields CASSVHRYTGELFF.

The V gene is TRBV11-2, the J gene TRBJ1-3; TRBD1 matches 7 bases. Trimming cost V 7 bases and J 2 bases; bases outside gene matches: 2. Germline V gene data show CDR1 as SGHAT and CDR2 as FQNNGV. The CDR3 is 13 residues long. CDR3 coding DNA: TGTGCCAGCACCGGGACAGCTGGAAACACCATATATTTT. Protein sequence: CASTGTAGNTIYF.

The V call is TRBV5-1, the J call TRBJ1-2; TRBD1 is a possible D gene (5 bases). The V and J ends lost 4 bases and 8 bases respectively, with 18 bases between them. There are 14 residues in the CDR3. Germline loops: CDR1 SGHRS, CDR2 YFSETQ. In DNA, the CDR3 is TGCGCCAGCAGCCTCGACAGTCCCTTCAGGGGCTACACCTTC. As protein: CASSLDSPFRGYTF. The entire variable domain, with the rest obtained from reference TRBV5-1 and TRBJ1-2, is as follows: KAGVTQTPRYLIKTRGQQVTLSCSPISGHRSVSWYQQTPGQGLQFLFEYFSETQRNKGNFPGRFSGRQFSNSRSEMNVSTLELGDSALYLCASSLDSPFRGYTFGSGTRLTVV.

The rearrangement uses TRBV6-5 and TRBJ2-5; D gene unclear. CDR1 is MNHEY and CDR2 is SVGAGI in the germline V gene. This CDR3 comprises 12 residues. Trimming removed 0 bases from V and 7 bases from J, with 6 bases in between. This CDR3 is CASSYSTGTQYF. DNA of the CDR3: TGTGCCAGCAGTTACTCGACGGGGACCCAGTACTTC.

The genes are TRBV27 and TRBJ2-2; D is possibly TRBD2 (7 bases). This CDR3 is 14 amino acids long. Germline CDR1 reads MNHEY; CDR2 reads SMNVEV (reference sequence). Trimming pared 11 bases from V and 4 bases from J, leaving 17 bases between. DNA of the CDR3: TGTGCCTACCGGTGGGGGGGGGCCACCGGGGAGCTGTTTTTT. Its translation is CAYRWGGATGELFF.

CDR3 sequence (DNA): TGTGCCAGCAGCCAAGATCTGTCGAGCGGGGGGGCGGCACGCGAGCAGTACGTC. This translates into CASSQDLSSGGAAREQYV. The chain recombines TRBV3-1 (or the pseudogene TRBV3-2) with TRBJ2-7; 10 positions match TRBD2. The V and J ends lost 0 bases and 6 bases, in that order; junction bases with no gene match: 14. The length of the CDR3 is 18 residues. The germline CDR1 and CDR2 sequences are LGHDT and YNNKEL (reference sequence).

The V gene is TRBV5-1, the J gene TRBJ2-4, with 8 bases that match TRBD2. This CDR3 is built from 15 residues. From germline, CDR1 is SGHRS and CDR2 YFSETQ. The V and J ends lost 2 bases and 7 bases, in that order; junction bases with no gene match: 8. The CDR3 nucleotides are TGCGCCAGCAGCTTCGACGCGGGGGGCACGAACATTCAGTACTTC. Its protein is CASSFDAGGTNIQYF.

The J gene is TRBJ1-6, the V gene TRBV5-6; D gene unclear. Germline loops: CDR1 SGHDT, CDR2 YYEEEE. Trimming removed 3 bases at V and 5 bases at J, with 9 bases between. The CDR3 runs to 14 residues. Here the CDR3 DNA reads TGTGCCAGCAGCTCGCCAGTCGATAATTCACCCCTCCACTTT. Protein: CASSSPVDNSPLHF.

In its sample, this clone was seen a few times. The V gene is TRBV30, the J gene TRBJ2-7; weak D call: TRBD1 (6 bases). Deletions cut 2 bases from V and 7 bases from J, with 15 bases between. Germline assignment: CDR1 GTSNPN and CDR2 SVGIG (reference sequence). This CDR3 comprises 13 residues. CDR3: CAWSRGSQGEQYF. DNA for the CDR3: TGTGCCTGGAGTCGGGGATCCCAGGGGGAGCAGTACTTC.